The 20 T cell receptor beta chains below were found in one sample sequenced in a study of blood T cell repertoires in COVID-19. Repertoires were generated with immunoSEQ multiplex PCR, while TCRdb's copy carries only in-frame clones and drops some. There are 120,000 to 150,000 clones in the sample; roughly 84% occur only once, and 5.5% lies in the top ten. The sequenced material came from PBMCs or T cells enriched from blood (not recorded which). Source of these receptors: a man aged 35-49 years with acute COVID-19.

The chain couples TRBV2 to TRBJ1-4; unclear D gene. The germline CDR1 and CDR2 sequences are SNHLY and FYNNEI. The V end lost 6 bases, the J end lost 8 bases, and 16 bases lay between the germline ends. This CDR3 has 14 residues. The CDR3: CASSRLSGQEKLFF. In DNA, the CDR3 is TGTGCCAGCAGCAGACTATCCGGCCAGGAAAAACTGTTTTTT.

The chain carries TRBV24-1 and TRBJ2-7, with D perhaps matching TRBD2 (5 bases). Trimming shortened V by 4 bases and J by 2 bases, and 11 bases separated the two germline ends. The CDR3 is 14 residues long. In germline, CDR1 is KGHDR, CDR2 SFDVKD. CDR3 nucleotide sequence: TGTGCCACCAGTGACCCCGGGAAGACCTACGAGCAGTACTTC. This translates into CATSDPGKTYEQYF.

V usage is TRBV10-3 and J usage is TRBJ2-3; 12 bases line up with TRBD1. CDR3 length: 16 amino acids. Germline V CDR1 and CDR2: ENHRY, SYGVKD. V shed 6 bases and J 4 bases; nucleotides not matched to a gene: 8. The CDR3 nucleotides read TGTGCCATCAGGCCGGGACAGGGGGCGAAGGCAGATACGCAGTATTTT. This sequence encodes CAIRPGQGAKADTQYF.

The J gene is TRBJ1-4, the V gene TRBV6-5; 7 nucleotides line up with TRBD1. After removal of 6 bases from V and 3 bases from J, the junction contained 4 bases not matched to a gene. From germline, CDR1 is MNHEY and CDR2 SVGAGI. This CDR3 contains 14 residues. Here the CDR3 reads CASSGDRANEKLFF. CDR3 DNA sequence: TGTGCCAGCAGCGGTGACAGGGCTAATGAAAAACTGTTTTTT.

This chain links TRBV28 with TRBJ1-5, with 9 bases identical to TRBD1. CDR3 length: 16 amino acids. With V trimmed by 6 bases and J by 3 bases, 9 bases remained unmatched. Germline CDR1 is MDHEN and CDR2 is SYDVKM. The CDR3 DNA follows: TGTGCCAGCAGGACCGGGACAGGGAAGTACAATCAGCCCCAGCATTTT. This codes for CASRTGTGKYNQPQHF.

This clone was counted a single time. The CDR3 sequence: CASSTGGSPGELFF. As DNA, the CDR3 is TGTGCCAGCAGTACCGGAGGGTCCCCCGGGGAGCTGTTTTTT. The chain joins TRBV6-5 to TRBJ2-2, with D possibly matching TRBD2 (6 bases). The V gene lost 5 bases and the J gene lost 6 bases, with 13 bases spanning the gap. This CDR3 region has 14 residues. Germline CDR1 MNHEY, CDR2 SVGAGI.

The rearrangement links TRBV6-6 to TRBJ2-7; 9 bases are shared with TRBD2. The CDR3 is made up of 17 amino acids. Per the germline V gene, CDR1 is MNHNY and CDR2 is SVGAGI (reference sequence). The trim removed 5 bases at V and 6 bases at J, leaving 17 bases unmatched. The CDR3, as DNA: TGTGCCAGCAGTCCCCGAGGGCGGGGGGGCCTGACGGCCGAGCAGTACTTC. Translating gives CASSPRGRGGLTAEQYF.

The rearrangement uses TRBV6-5 and TRBJ1-6; 7 bases align to TRBD1. This CDR3 has 15 residues. Germline values: CDR1 MNHEY, CDR2 SVGAGI. V was clipped by 0 bases and J by 10 bases; unmatched bases: 6. CDR3 nucleotides: TGTGCCAGCAGTTACTCGACAGGGATGAGATCACCCCTCCACTTT. Translated, it gives CASSYSTGMRSPLHF.

This chain connects TRBV18 to TRBJ1-2, with D maybe TRBD1 (6 bases). Trimming removed 1 base from V and 8 bases from J, with 14 bases in between. This CDR3 comprises 14 residues. Germline lookup yields CDR1 KGHSH and CDR2 LQKENI. In DNA, the CDR3 is TGTGCCAGCTCACCACTATCGGACAGTGACGGCTACACCTTC. Translated: CASSPLSDSDGYTF.

The chain uses TRBV10-3 and TRBJ1-2; D remains ambiguous. The CDR3 runs 13 residues. Trimming removed 4 bases from V and 8 bases from J, with 14 bases in between. Germline values: CDR1 ENHRY, CDR2 SYGVKD. This CDR3 reads CAISVGEEGGYTF. CDR3 in DNA: TGTGCCATCAGTGTTGGGGAGGAGGGAGGCTACACCTTC.

The chain recombines TRBV6-1 with TRBJ1-1; 7 positions match TRBD1. The CDR3 sequence is 15 residues long. Trimming at V came to 1 base and at J to 3 bases, leaving 5 bases not matched to a gene. Germline CDR1 MNHNS, CDR2 SASEGT. The CDR3 loop is CASSEERGGYTEAFF. The CDR3, as DNA: TGTGCCAGCAGTGAAGAGAGAGGGGGCTACACTGAAGCTTTCTTT.

V and J are TRBV10-1 and TRBJ2-2, with D hard to call. Germline V gene lookup returns CDR1 WNHNN and CDR2 SYGVQD (reference sequence). Trimming cost V 6 bases and J 3 bases, with 8 bases left between them. CDR3 length: 13 residues. The CDR3 nucleotides read TGCGCCAGCAGCCCCTCAGACACCGGGGAGCTGTTTTTT. This translates into CASSPSDTGELFF.

V gene TRBV5-1 combines with J gene TRBJ2-7, with 12 bases identical to TRBD1. The CDR3 is 15 residues long. The trim removed 4 bases at V and 7 bases at J, leaving 9 bases unmatched. Per the germline V gene, CDR1 is SGHRS and CDR2 is YFSETQ. CDR3 DNA sequence: TGCGCCAGCAGCACCCCGGGACAGGGGGCGGATGAGCAGTACTTC. Translation: CASSTPGQGADEQYF. Drawing the rest from reference TRBV5-1 and TRBJ2-7, the complete variable domain is KAGVTQTPRYLIKTRGQQVTLSCSPISGHRSVSWYQQTPGQGLQFLFEYFSETQRNKGNFPGRFSGRQFSNSRSEMNVSTLELGDSALYLCASSTPGQGADEQYFGPGTRLTVT.

In this sample, this clone turned up once. The chain recombines TRBV2 with TRBJ1-5, with 10 bases fitting TRBD1. In germline, CDR1 is SNHLY, CDR2 FYNNEI. Trimming cost V 6 bases and J 4 bases; bases outside gene matches: 6. The CDR3 spans 15 residues. In DNA, the CDR3 is TGTGCCAGCAGAACCGGGACAGGGGAGAATCAGCCCCAGCATTTT. This codes for CASRTGTGENQPQHF.

The CDR3 reads CASSLISETQYF. The DNA of the CDR3 is TGTGCCAGCAGCTTAATATCGGAGACCCAGTACTTC. The J gene is TRBJ2-5, the V gene TRBV7-2, with D unclear. V was clipped by 2 bases and J by 5 bases, with 6 bases between them. CDR1 SGHTA and CDR2 FQGNSA come from the germline V gene. CDR3 size: 12 residues.

This chain connects TRBV5-4 to TRBJ1-2, with 10 nucleotides matching TRBD1. J lost 3 bases, V lost 4 bases, and 6 bases had no gene match. Germline CDR1 and CDR2: SGHNT and YYREEE (reference sequence). There are 15 residues in the CDR3. The CDR3: CASSAGQGGDYGYTF. In DNA form, the CDR3 reads TGTGCCAGCAGCGCCGGACAGGGGGGGGACTATGGCTACACCTTC.

This clone was detected only a few times. The DNA for the CDR3 is TGTGCCAGCAGCCCCGGGACACCGAACACTGAAGCTTTCTTT. Its protein is CASSPGTPNTEAFF. J is TRBJ1-1 and V is TRBV9, with D maybe TRBD1 (6 bases). The CDR3 extends over 14 amino acids. The V end was cut by 4 bases, the J end by 1 base, with 11 bases between. Germline V gene lookup returns CDR1 SGDLS and CDR2 YYNGEE.

Written as DNA, the CDR3 is TGTGCCATCAGGGACAGTTATAATTCACCCCTCCACTTT. Amino acid sequence: CAIRDSYNSPLHF. The rearrangement uses TRBV10-3 and TRBJ1-6; D might be TRBD1 (6 bases). CDR1 and CDR2 from the germline V gene are ENHRY and SYGVKD. The V end was cut by 6 bases, the J end by 4 bases, with 7 bases between. The CDR3 has 13 residues.

This clone was counted a single time. V and J are TRBV28 and TRBJ1-4; possible D gene TRBD1, 6 bases. V was cut by 3 bases and J by 8 bases, with 22 bases left in between. The CDR3 has 17 residues. Germline V gene data show CDR1 as MDHEN and CDR2 as SYDVKM. CDR3 residues: CASSFPEGEGNTEKLFF. The CDR3 bases are TGTGCCAGCAGTTTCCCGGAGGGGGAGGGGAATACAGAAAAACTGTTTTTT. Variable domain in full (rest from reference TRBV28 and TRBJ1-4): DVKVTQSSRYLVKRTGEKVFLECVQDMDHENMFWYRQDPGLGLRLIYFSYDVKMKEKGDIPEGYSVSREKKERFSLILESASTNQTSMYLCASSFPEGEGNTEKLFFGSGTQLSVL.

CDR3 DNA: TGTGCCAGCAGTACCGGGACAGGGGCGGCTCAGCCCCAGCATTTT. It is translated as CASSTGTGAAQPQHF. The chain employs TRBV11-2 and TRBJ1-5; 10 nucleotides align to TRBD1. V shed 6 bases and J 6 bases; nucleotides not matched to a gene: 8. Germline CDR1 is SGHAT and CDR2 is FQNNGV. The CDR3 contains 15 residues.